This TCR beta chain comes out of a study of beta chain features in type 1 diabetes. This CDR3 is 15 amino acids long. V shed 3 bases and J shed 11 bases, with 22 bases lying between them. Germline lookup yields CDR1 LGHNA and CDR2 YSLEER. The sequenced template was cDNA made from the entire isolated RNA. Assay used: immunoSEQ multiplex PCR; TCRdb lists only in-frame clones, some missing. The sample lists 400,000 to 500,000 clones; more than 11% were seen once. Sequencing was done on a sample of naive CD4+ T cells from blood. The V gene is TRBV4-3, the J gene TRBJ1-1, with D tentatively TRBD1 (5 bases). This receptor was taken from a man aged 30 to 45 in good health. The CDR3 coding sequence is TGCGCCAGCAGCCAGGCCCACGGCGGGGGGTACTGGGCTTTCTTT. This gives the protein CASSQAHGGGYWAFF.